Sequencing of this TCR beta chain was carried out in a study of CD8 T cells in ankylosing spondylitis. V gave up 5 bases and J gave up 5 bases, with 9 bases separating them. Per the germline V gene, CDR1 is SGHVS and CDR2 is FNYEAQ. This CDR3 is built from 12 residues. This clonotype showed up many times. One entry per CDR3 protein results from TCRdb running MiXCR on the 5' RACE reads. The data show 200,000 or so distinct CDR3 sequences, 10% to 15% seen once. The source is a female donor with ankylosing spondylitis or in good health (not recorded which). The source material was blood, either unsorted or a sorted T cell fraction (not recorded which). The chain links TRBV7-6 to TRBJ2-5; no definite D call. CDR3 sequence (DNA): TGTGCCAGCAGCCGTTACTTCGAGACCCAGTACTTC. Translating it yields CASSRYFETQYF.